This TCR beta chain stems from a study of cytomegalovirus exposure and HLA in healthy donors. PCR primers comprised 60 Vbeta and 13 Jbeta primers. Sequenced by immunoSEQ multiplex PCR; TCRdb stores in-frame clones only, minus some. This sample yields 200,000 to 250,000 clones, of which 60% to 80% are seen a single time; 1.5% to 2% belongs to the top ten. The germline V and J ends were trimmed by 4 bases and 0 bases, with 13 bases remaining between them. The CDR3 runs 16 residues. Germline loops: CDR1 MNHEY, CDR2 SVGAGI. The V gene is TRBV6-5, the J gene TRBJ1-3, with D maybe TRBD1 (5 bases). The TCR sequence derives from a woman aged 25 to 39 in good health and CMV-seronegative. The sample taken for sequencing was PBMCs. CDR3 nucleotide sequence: TGTGCCAGCAGTTCCTCGGGGGGAGGCTCTGGAAACACCATATATTTT. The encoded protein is CASSSSGGGSGNTIYF.